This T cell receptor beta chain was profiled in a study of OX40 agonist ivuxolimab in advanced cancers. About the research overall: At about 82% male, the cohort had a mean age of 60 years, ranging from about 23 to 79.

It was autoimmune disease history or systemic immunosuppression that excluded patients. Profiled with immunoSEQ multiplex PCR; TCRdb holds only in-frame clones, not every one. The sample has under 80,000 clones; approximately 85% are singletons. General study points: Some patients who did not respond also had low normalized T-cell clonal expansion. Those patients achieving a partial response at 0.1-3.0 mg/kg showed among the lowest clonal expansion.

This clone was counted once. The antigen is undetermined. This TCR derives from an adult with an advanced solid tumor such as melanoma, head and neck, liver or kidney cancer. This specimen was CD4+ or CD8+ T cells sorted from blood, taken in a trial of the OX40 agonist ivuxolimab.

The CDR3 region is CASGPQQEPSLSSYNEQFF. The CDR3 coding sequence is TGTGCCAGCGGGCCCCAACAGGAGCCCTCTCTTAGCTCCTACAATGAGCAGTTCTTC. The chain recombines TRBV5-5 with TRBJ2-1; TRBD1 is a possible D gene (5 bases). The CDR3 is made up of 19 amino acids. Deletions cut 7 bases from V and 0 bases from J, with 26 bases between. Germline CDR1 reads SGHKS; CDR2 reads YYEKEE (reference sequence).